Below are 9 T cell receptor beta chains sequenced from a single sample in a study of blood T cell repertoires in COVID-19. TCRdb keeps only in-frame clones here, not all; method: immunoSEQ multiplex PCR. The data contain about 170,000 clones, more than 75% of them singletons. The source material was peripheral blood. These receptors all come from a man aged 50 to 59 who had recovered from COVID-19.

The chain is built from TRBV10-1 and TRBJ1-6; D not certain. This CDR3 comprises 15 residues. Germline assignment: CDR1 WNHNN and CDR2 SYGVQD (reference sequence). V was cut by 4 bases and J by 7 bases, with 14 bases left in between. CDR3: CASSAGPGTNSPLHF. CDR3 bases: TGCGCCAGCAGTGCCGGACCGGGAACGAATTCACCCCTCCACTTT.

This chain joins TRBV9 and TRBJ2-7; TRBD1 matches at 10 bases. Germline CDR1 reads SGDLS; CDR2 reads YYNGEE. This CDR3 region has 17 residues. The V and J ends lost 0 bases and 7 bases, in that order; junction bases with no gene match: 13. CDR3 DNA: TGTGCCAGCAGCGTAGCAGGGAACAGACAGGGGGCTGGGGAGCAGTACTTC. Translated, it gives CASSVAGNRQGAGEQYF.

This chain links TRBV18 with TRBJ2-2, with D possibly TRBD1 on 5 matching bases. The CDR3 is 15 amino acids. The V gene's germline CDR1 is KGHSH and CDR2 LQKENI. V was shortened by 3 bases and J by 1 base, with 9 bases between the two germline ends. The CDR3, as DNA: TGTGCCAGCTCACCGGAAACAGGGAACACCGGGGAGCTGTTTTTT. Translated, it gives CASSPETGNTGELFF.

The gene calls are TRBV28 and TRBJ1-4; D unresolved. Trimming cost V 2 bases and J 8 bases, with 12 bases left between them. CDR3 length equals 14 residues. Germline V CDR1 and CDR2: MDHEN, SYDVKM. The CDR3: CASSLVSLREKLFF. The CDR3 region has the DNA TGTGCCAGCAGTTTAGTTTCCCTGCGGGAAAAACTGTTTTTT.

The chain links TRBV27 to TRBJ2-5, with TRBD2 matching 8 bases. CDR1 and CDR2 from the germline V gene are MNHEY and SMNVEV (reference sequence). The CDR3 spans 15 residues. V trimming: 3 bases; J trimming: 9 bases; junction bases outside the gene matches: 12. CDR3: CASSLTSARPRAQYF. DNA for the CDR3: TGTGCCAGCAGTTTGACTAGCGCCAGGCCTAGGGCCCAGTACTTC.

The chain carries TRBV6-2 or TRBV6-3 and TRBJ1-1; D perhaps matches TRBD1 (6 bases). Germline-derived CDR1 and CDR2 are MNHEY and SVGEGT. V was cut by 5 bases and J by 8 bases, with 9 bases left in between. The CDR3 loop spans 11 amino acids. Here the CDR3 reads CASSLGQEAFF. The DNA of the CDR3 is TGTGCCAGCAGTCTCGGACAGGAAGCTTTCTTT.

The chain couples TRBV7-8 to TRBJ2-7; a possible D gene is TRBD2 (7 bases). The CDR3 runs to 15 residues. V lost 1 base, J lost 3 bases, and 13 bases lay in between. From germline, CDR1 is SGHVS and CDR2 FQNEAQ. The DNA for the CDR3 is TGTGCCAGCAGCTTAGGGTGGGGGGGCGTCTACGAGCAGTACTTC. This sequence encodes CASSLGWGGVYEQYF.

V usage is TRBV18 and J usage is TRBJ2-1; D possibly corresponds to TRBD1 (6 bases). Germline V gene sequence: CDR1 KGHSH, CDR2 LQKENI. This CDR3 spans 12 amino acids. Trimming shortened V by 3 bases and J by 15 bases, and 15 bases separated the two germline ends. CDR3 in amino acids: CASSPWGQAWFF. The DNA of the CDR3 is TGTGCCAGCTCACCTTGGGGGCAGGCGTGGTTCTTC.

The CDR3 region has the DNA TGTGCCAGTACACCAGGAGGGACCTTGAACACTGAAGCTTTCTTT. It encodes CASTPGGTLNTEAFF. V gene TRBV6-5 combines with J gene TRBJ1-1; a possible D gene is TRBD1 (5 bases). V was pared by 9 bases and J by 0 bases, with 17 bases between. The CDR3 sequence is 15 residues long. The V gene's germline CDR1 is MNHEY and CDR2 SVGAGI.